The 21 T cell receptor beta chains listed next were all sequenced from one sample in a study of somatic mutations in cytotoxic T cells in rheumatoid arthritis. Data came from immunoSEQ multiplex PCR; TCRdb stores just in-frame clones and leaves some out. This table has approximately 17,000 clones, approximately 75% appearing once. Material: CD8+ T cells sorted from blood. Every receptor here comes from an adult with rheumatoid arthritis.

This chain joins TRBV7-9 and TRBJ1-5; D not resolved. V lost 5 bases and J 1 base, leaving 15 bases between the germline ends. This CDR3 spans 16 amino acids. Germline CDR1 and CDR2: SEHNR and FQNEAQ (reference sequence). The CDR3 coding sequence is TGTGCCAGCAGCCCCGGCGGGCCGCCAAGCAATCAGCCCCAGCATTTT. Translation gives CASSPGGPPSNQPQHF.

This clone appeared a few times. The chain combines TRBV16 with TRBJ1-1, with TRBD1 identical over 11 bases. The junction had 3 bases not matched to a gene; V was cut back by 4 bases and J by 5 bases. This CDR3 comprises 14 residues. CDR1 and CDR2 from the germline V gene are KGHSY and FQNENV. CDR3 in DNA: TGTGCCAGCAGCCTAGGGACAGGGGGAACTGAAGCTTTCTTT. The encoded protein is CASSLGTGGTEAFF. The full variable domain, rest sourced from reference TRBV16 and TRBJ1-1, is GEEVAQTPKHLVRGEGQKAKLYCAPIKGHSYVFWYQQVLKNEFKFLISFQNENVFDETGMPKERFSAKCLPNSPCSLEIQATKLEDSAVYFCASSLGTGGTEAFFGQGTRLTVV.

V usage is TRBV4-3 and J usage is TRBJ2-7, with D perhaps TRBD1 (6 bases). Germline lookup yields CDR1 LGHNA and CDR2 YSLEER. Trimming removed 1 base from V and 7 bases from J, with 14 bases in between. The CDR3 totals 14 residues. The CDR3 sequence: CASSQGAGAGEQYF. The CDR3 bases are TGCGCCAGCAGCCAAGGAGCAGGGGCTGGAGAGCAGTACTTC.

J is TRBJ2-1 and V is TRBV10-3, with 9 bases that match TRBD2. CDR1 and CDR2 from the germline V gene are ENHRY and SYGVKD. Trimming cost V 4 bases and J 10 bases; bases outside gene matches: 11. There are 15 residues in the CDR3. Written as DNA, the CDR3 is TGTGCCATCAGTGGAAGTTCTAGCGGGATATGGGAGCAGTTCTTC. Its protein is CAISGSSSGIWEQFF.

This chain connects TRBV6-6 to TRBJ2-7; 9 bases map to TRBD1. This CDR3 contains 14 residues. Losses at the gene ends were 2 bases for V and 3 bases for J; bases not matched to a gene: 2. The germline V gene has CDR1 MNHNY and CDR2 SVGAGI (reference sequence). CDR3: CASSYETGGYEQYF. DNA for the CDR3: TGTGCCAGCAGTTACGAGACAGGGGGCTACGAGCAGTACTTC.

The CDR3 DNA follows: TGCGCCAGCAGCTCAGGGGGAGGATATGGCTACACCTTC. This sequence encodes CASSSGGGYGYTF. The V gene is TRBV10-2, the J gene TRBJ1-2; 7 positions agree with TRBD1. Per germline, CDR1 WSHSY and CDR2 SAAADI. Trimming took 6 bases from V and 5 from J; bases not matched to a gene: 6. The CDR3 is made up of 13 amino acids.

The chain joins TRBV7-3 to TRBJ2-3; 7 bases are a match to TRBD2. Germline-derived CDR1 and CDR2 are SGHTA and FQGTGA. The CDR3 has 16 residues. V lost 6 bases to trimming and J lost 5 bases; unmatched junction nucleotides: 14. In nucleotides, the CDR3 is TGTGCCAGCAGTTCGGGGTGGGGCGGGGAGGGAGATACGCAGTATTTT. Its protein is CASSSGWGGEGDTQYF. Full variable domain (missing parts from reference TRBV7-3 and TRBJ2-3): GAGVSQTPSNKVTEKGKYVELRCDPISGHTALYWYRQSLGQGPEFLIYFQGTGAADDSGLPNDRFFAVRPEGSVSTLKIQRTERGDSAVYLCASSSGWGGEGDTQYFGPGTRLTVL.

The chain uses TRBV11-2 and TRBJ2-7; the match to TRBD2 covers 8 bases. Looked up from germline, CDR1 is SGHAT and CDR2 is FQNNGV. This CDR3 contains 18 residues. With 6 bases clipped from V and 4 bases from J, the junction kept 20 bases outside the gene matches. CDR3 DNA: TGTGCCAGCAGATCATTCGCGGGACTAGACGGGAGGGCTTACGAGCAGTACTTC. It yields the protein CASRSFAGLDGRAYEQYF. Full variable domain (remainder filled in from reference TRBV11-2 and TRBJ2-7): EAGVAQSPRYKIIEKRQSVAFWCNPISGHATLYWYQQILGQGPKLLIQFQNNGVVDDSQLPKDRFSAERLKGVDSTLKIQPAKLEDSAVYLCASRSFAGLDGRAYEQYFGPGTRLTVT.

The gene calls are TRBV7-6 and TRBJ2-5; 13 bases map to TRBD2. The CDR3 has 19 amino acids. Trimming removed 2 bases from V and 0 bases from J; junction bases left unmatched: 9. Germline V gives CDR1 SGHVS, CDR2 FNYEAQ. The CDR3 DNA is TGTGCCAGCAGCTTACCCACGGGACTAGCGGGAATTCACCAAGAGACCCAGTACTTC. This gives the protein CASSLPTGLAGIHQETQYF. Using reference TRBV7-6 and TRBJ2-5 for the parts outside the CDR3, the full variable domain is GAGVSQSPRYKVTKRGQDVALRCDPISGHVSLYWYRQALGQGPEFLTYFNYEAQQDKSGLPNDRFSAERPEGSISTLTIQRTEQRDSAMYRCASSLPTGLAGIHQETQYFGPGTRLLVL.

CDR3 in DNA: TGTGCCAGTAGTATCGGGAGGGGTGCTGAAGCTTTCTTT. It is translated as CASSIGRGAEAFF. The V gene is TRBV19, the J gene TRBJ1-1, with D possibly being TRBD1 (5 bases). The V gene's germline CDR1 is LNHDA and CDR2 SQIVND (reference sequence). The CDR3 is 13 residues long. V lost 3 bases and J 6 bases, leaving 11 bases between the germline ends.

This chain links TRBV14 with TRBJ1-5; D gene unclear. The germline CDR1 and CDR2 sequences are SGHDN and FVKESK. CDR3 size: 13 residues. V was cut by 2 bases and J by 4 bases, with 6 bases left in between. DNA for the CDR3: TGTGCCAGCAGCCAATATCGAAATCAGCCCCAGCATTTT. Its protein is CASSQYRNQPQHF.

The chain has TRBV6-1 and TRBJ1-3; weak D call: TRBD1 (5 bases). From germline, CDR1 is MNHNS and CDR2 SASEGT. The V end lost 7 bases, the J end lost 4 bases, and 14 bases lay between the germline ends. There are 14 residues in the CDR3. The CDR3 loop reads CASTVGQAGNTIYF. The DNA for the CDR3 is TGTGCCAGCACCGTGGGGCAGGCCGGAAACACCATATATTTT.

The rearrangement uses TRBV7-8 and TRBJ2-7; D is ambiguous. This CDR3 comprises 13 residues. V was pared by 0 bases and J by 3 bases, with 6 bases between. CDR1 SGHVS and CDR2 FQNEAQ come from the germline V gene. CDR3 bases: TGTGCCAGCAGCTTAGCGGGGTACTACGAGCAGTACTTC. Its translation: CASSLAGYYEQYF. Full variable domain (rest looked up from reference TRBV7-8 and TRBJ2-7): GAGVSQSPRYKVAKRGQDVALRCDPISGHVSLFWYQQALGQGPEFLTYFQNEAQLDKSGLPSDRFFAERPEGSVSTLKIQRTQQEDSAVYLCASSLAGYYEQYFGPGTRLTVT.

V usage is TRBV27 and J usage is TRBJ2-1, with 7 bases aligning to TRBD2. This CDR3 has 18 amino acids. With 2 bases clipped from V and 0 bases from J, the junction kept 10 bases outside the gene matches. CDR1 and CDR2 from the germline V gene are MNHEY and SMNVEV (reference sequence). CDR3 sequence: CASSLGLAVPFSYNEQFF. CDR3 in DNA: TGTGCCAGCAGTTTAGGGCTAGCGGTTCCCTTCTCCTACAATGAGCAGTTCTTC.

This chain connects TRBV30 to TRBJ1-1, with TRBD1 matching over 7 bases. Germline assignment: CDR1 GTSNPN and CDR2 SVGIG (reference sequence). J lost 3 bases, V lost 3 bases, and 7 bases had no gene match. This CDR3 is built from 14 residues. The DNA of the CDR3 is TGTGCCTGGAGGGAAACAGGGGACTACACTGAAGCTTTCTTT. It specifies CAWRETGDYTEAFF.

This chain connects TRBV4-3 to TRBJ2-7; D might be TRBD1 (5 bases). The V end lost 0 bases, the J end lost 3 bases, and 9 bases lay between the germline ends. The CDR3 contains 14 residues. CDR1 and CDR2 (germline): LGHNA, YSLEER. The CDR3 here is CASSQDSRGYEQYF. The DNA of the CDR3 is TGCGCCAGCAGCCAAGATTCAAGGGGCTACGAGCAGTACTTC.

The chain combines TRBV28 with TRBJ2-3; 9 bases are a match to TRBD2. Trimming took 5 bases from V and 3 from J; bases not matched to a gene: 12. This CDR3 has 17 residues. CDR1 MDHEN and CDR2 SYDVKM come from the germline V gene. CDR3 bases: TGTGCCAGCAGTCCTCCTCCCGCGGGGGGGGGAACAGATACGCAGTATTTT. Protein product: CASSPPPAGGGTDTQYF.

The chain carries TRBV7-9 and TRBJ2-7, with TRBD2 matching 7 bases. The CDR3 loop spans 14 amino acids. Germline-derived CDR1 and CDR2 are SEHNR and FQNEAQ (reference sequence). Germline trimming cut 1 base from V and 3 bases from J; bases unmatched to any gene: 3. The CDR3 DNA reads as TGTGCCAGCAGCTTAGGCCCGGGGGGCTACGAGCAGTACTTC. Its protein product is CASSLGPGGYEQYF.

For this clone: The germline gene is not matched at one end of the junction; a read error may be the cause. CDR3 sequence: CASTLLGSGELFF. CDR3 DNA: TGTGCCAGCACTTTACTAGGGTCCGGGGAGCTGTTTTTT. The V and J genes are TRBV28 and TRBJ2-2, with D perhaps matching TRBD2 (5 bases). This CDR3 has 13 amino acids. Germline V gives CDR1 MDHEN, CDR2 SYDVKM.

The chain carries TRBV13 and TRBJ2-7; a weak D match, TRBD2 (6 bases). The V and J ends lost 2 bases and 5 bases respectively, with 19 bases between them. This CDR3 has 16 amino acids. CDR1 is PRHDT, CDR2 FYEKMQ, per germline (reference sequence). CDR3 DNA: TGTGCCAGCAGCTTAAGGATAACGGGAGCGGGCGACGAGCAGTACTTC. Amino acids: CASSLRITGAGDEQYF.

This chain links TRBV5-4 with TRBJ2-1, with 11 nucleotides matching TRBD2. In germline, CDR1 is SGHNT, CDR2 YYREEE (reference sequence). The CDR3 totals 12 residues. J gave up 14 bases and V 0 bases, and 1 base lay outside the gene matches. This chain's CDR3 is CASSLALAGEFF. For the CDR3, the DNA is TGTGCCAGCAGCTTGGCACTAGCGGGAGAGTTCTTC.